The clone carrying this T cell receptor (beta chain) was found once. Germline loops: CDR1 MDHEN, CDR2 SYDVKM. V shed 4 bases, J shed 0 bases, and the junction held 3 bases outside the gene matches. The CDR3 extends over 16 amino acids. The sample originates from a study of somatic mutations in cytotoxic T cells in rheumatoid arthritis. For the study at large: Sorted by flow to nearly 100% purity were some V beta antibody-stained T-cell populations, including V beta1+ cells sequenced for TCRB.

Isolation of the CD4+ and CD8+ populations was accomplished via positive magnetic bead selection, with purity assessed by flow cytometry. Generated by immunoSEQ multiplex PCR, the TCRdb table keeps only in-frame clones and is missing some. The table lists 9,500 to 15,000 clones, about four fifths of them singletons. Sequencing was carried out using CD8+ T cells sorted from blood. The chain has TRBV28 and TRBJ1-6, with 7 bases fitting TRBD1. The source is a woman in her sixties in good health. CDR3 loop: CASSSGTASYNSPLHF. The CDR3 coding sequence is TGTGCCAGCAGTTCCGGGACAGCCTCCTATAATTCACCCCTCCACTTT.